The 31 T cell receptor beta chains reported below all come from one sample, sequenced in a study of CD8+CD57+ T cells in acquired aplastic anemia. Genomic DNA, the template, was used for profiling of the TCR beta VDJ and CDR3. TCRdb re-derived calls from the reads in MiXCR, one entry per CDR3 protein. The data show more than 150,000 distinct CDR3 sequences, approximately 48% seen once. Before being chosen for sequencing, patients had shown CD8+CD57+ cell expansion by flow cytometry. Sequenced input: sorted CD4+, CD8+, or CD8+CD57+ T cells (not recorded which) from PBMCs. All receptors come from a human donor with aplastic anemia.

The CDR3 sequence is CASGRINQPQHF. The CDR3 coding sequence is TGTGCCAGCGGCCGTATCAATCAGCCCCAGCATTTT. This chain joins TRBV7-2 and TRBJ1-5; D gene ambiguous. Trimming stripped 8 bases from V and 3 bases from J, with 8 bases between. This CDR3 has 12 residues. The germline gives CDR1 SGHTA, CDR2 FQGNSA.

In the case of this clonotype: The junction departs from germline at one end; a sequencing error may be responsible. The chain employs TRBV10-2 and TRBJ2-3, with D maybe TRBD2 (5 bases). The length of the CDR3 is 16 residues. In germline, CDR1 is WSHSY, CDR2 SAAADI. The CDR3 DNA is TGCGCCAGCAGTGAGGGACTGCCTGGCGGCACGGATACGCAGTATTTT. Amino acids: CASSEGLPGGTDTQYF.

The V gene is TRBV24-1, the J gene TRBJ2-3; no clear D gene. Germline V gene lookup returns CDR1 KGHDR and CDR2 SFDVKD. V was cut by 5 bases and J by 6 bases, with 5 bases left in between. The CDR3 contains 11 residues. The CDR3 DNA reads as TGTGCCACCAGTGGGACGGATACGCAGTATTTT. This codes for CATSGTDTQYF.

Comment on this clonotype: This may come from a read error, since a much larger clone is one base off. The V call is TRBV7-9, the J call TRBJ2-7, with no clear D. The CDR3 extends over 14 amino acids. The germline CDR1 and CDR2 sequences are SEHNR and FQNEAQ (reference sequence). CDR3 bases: TGTGCCAGCAGCCTTGATCCGGGTCCCTACGAGCAGCACTTC. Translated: CASSLDPGPYEQHF.

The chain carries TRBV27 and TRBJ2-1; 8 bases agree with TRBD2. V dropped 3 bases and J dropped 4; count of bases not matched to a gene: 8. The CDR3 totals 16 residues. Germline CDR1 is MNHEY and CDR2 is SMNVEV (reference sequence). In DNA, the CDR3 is TGTGCCAGCAGTTTGAGCGGGGGCCGGTTGTACAATGAGCAGTTCTTC. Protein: CASSLSGGRLYNEQFF.

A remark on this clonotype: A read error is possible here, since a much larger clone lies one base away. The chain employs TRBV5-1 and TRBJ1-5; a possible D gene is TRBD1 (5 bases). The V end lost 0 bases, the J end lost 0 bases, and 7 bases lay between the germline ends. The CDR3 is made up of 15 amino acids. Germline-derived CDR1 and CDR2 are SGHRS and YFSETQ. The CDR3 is CASSLEGSSNQPQHF. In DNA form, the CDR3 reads TGCGCCAGCAGCTTGGAGGGGTCTAGCAATCAGCCCCAGCATTTT.

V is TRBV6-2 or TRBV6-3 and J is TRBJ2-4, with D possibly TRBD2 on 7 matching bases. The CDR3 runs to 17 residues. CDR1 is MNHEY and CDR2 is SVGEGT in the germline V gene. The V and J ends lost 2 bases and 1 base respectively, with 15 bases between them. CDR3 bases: TGTGCCAGCAGTTACCAGGGGATGGGGGGGGCCAAAAACATTCAGTACTTC. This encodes CASSYQGMGGAKNIQYF.

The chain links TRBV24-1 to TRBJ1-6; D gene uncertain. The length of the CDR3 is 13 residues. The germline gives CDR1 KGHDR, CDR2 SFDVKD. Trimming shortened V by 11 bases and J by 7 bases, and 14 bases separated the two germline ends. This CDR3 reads CASSLVLNSPLHF. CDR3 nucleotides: TGTGCCAGCAGCCTGGTATTAAATTCACCCCTCCACTTT.

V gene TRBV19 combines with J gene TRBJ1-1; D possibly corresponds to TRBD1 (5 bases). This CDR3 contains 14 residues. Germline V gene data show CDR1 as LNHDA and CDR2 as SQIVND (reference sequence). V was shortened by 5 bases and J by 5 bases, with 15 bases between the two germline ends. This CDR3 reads CASSLKDRSTEAFF. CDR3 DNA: TGTGCCAGTAGTCTGAAAGACAGATCTACTGAAGCTTTCTTT.

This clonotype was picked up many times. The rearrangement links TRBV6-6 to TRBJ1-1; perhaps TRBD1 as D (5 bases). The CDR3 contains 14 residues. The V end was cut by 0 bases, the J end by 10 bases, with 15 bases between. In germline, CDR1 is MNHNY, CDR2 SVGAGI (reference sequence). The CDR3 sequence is CASSYSGGDRGAFF. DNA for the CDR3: TGTGCCAGCAGTTACTCGGGGGGGGATAGAGGAGCTTTCTTT.

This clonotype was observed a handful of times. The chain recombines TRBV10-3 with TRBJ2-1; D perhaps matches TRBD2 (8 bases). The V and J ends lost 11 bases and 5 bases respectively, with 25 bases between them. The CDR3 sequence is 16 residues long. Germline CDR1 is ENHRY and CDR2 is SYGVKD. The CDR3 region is CAFSTGTSDHHNEQFF. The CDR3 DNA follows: TGTGCCTTCTCGACAGGGACTAGTGATCACCACAATGAGCAGTTCTTC.

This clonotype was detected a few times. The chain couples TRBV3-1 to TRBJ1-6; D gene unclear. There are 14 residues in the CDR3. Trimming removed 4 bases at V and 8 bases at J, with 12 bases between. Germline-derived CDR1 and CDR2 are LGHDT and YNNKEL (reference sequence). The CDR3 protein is CASSPRSDYSPLHF. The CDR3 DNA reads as TGTGCCAGCAGCCCCCGCTCTGACTATTCACCCCTCCACTTT.

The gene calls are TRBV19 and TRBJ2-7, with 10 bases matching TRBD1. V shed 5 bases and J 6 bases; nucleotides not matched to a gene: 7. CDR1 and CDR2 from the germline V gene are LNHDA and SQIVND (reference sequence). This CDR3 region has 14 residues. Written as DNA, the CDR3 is TGTGCCAGTAGTGACCGACAGGGGGCAACCGAGCAGTACTTC. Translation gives CASSDRQGATEQYF.

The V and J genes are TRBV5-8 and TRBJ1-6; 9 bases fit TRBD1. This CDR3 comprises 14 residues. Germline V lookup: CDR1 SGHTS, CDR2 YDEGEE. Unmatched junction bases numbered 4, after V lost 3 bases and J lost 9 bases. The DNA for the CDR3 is TGTGCCAGCAGCTGGGGACAGGGCAGTTCACCCCTCCACTTT. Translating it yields CASSWGQGSSPLHF.

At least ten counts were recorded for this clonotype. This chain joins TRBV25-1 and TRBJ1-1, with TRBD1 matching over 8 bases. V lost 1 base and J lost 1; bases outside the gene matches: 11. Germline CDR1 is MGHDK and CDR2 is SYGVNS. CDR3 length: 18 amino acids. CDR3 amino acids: CASSEFPVGTGANTEAFF. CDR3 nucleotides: TGTGCCAGCAGTGAATTCCCCGTGGGGACAGGAGCGAACACTGAAGCTTTCTTT.

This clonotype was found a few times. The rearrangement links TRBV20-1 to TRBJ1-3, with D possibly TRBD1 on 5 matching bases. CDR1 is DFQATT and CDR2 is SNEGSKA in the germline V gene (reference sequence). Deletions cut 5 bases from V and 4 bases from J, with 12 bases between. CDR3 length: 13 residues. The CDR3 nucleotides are TGCAGTGCTCCCCTGGGGGTAGGAAACACCATATATTTT. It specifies CSAPLGVGNTIYF.

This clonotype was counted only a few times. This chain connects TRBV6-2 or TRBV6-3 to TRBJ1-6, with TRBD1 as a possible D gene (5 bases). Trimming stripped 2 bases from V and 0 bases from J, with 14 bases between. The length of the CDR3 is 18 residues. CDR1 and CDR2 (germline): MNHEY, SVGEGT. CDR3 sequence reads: CASSYPGTASSYNSPLHF. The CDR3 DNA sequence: TGTGCCAGCAGTTACCCGGGGACCGCCAGCTCCTATAATTCACCCCTCCACTTT.

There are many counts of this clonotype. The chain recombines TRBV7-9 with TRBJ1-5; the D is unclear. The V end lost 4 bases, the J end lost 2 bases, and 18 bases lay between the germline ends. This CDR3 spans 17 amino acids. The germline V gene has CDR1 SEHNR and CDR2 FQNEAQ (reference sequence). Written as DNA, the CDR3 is TGTGCCAGCAGCTCTTCATCCGCTGGTTTGGGCAATCAGCCCCAGCATTTT. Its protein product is CASSSSSAGLGNQPQHF.

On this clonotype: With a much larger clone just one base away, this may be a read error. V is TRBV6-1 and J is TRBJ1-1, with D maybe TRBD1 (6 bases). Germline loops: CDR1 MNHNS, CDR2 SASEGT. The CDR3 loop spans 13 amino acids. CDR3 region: CASSKQGSTEALF. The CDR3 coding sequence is TGTGCCAGCAGTAAGCAGGGGTCCACTGAAGCTCTCTTT.

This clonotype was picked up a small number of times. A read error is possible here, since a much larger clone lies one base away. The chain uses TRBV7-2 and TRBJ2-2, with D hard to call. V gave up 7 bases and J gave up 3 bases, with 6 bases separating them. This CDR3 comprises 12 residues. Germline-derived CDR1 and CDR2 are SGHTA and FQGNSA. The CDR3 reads CASTLYTGELFF. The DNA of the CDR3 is TGTGCCAGCACCCTGTACACCGGGGAGCTGTTTTTT.

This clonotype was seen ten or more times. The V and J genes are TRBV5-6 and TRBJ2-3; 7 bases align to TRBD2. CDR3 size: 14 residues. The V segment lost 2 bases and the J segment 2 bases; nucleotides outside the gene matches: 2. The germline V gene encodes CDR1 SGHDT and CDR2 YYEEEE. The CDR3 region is CASSFGLDTDTQYF. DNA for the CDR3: TGTGCCAGCAGCTTCGGACTAGACACAGATACGCAGTATTTT.

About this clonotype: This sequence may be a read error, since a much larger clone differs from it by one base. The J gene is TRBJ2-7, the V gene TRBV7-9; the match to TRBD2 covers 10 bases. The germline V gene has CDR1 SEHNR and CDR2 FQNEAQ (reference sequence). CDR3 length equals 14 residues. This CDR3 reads CASSLSGGAWERYF. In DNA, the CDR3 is TGTGCCAGCAGCTTAAGCGGGGGGGCCTGGGAGCGGTACTTC. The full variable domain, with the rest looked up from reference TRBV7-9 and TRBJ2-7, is DTGVSQNPRHKITKRGQNVTFRCDPISEHNRLYWYRQTLGQGPEFLTYFQNEAQLEKSRLLSDRFSAERPKGSFSTLEIQRTEQGDSAMYLCASSLSGGAWERYFGPGTRLTVT.

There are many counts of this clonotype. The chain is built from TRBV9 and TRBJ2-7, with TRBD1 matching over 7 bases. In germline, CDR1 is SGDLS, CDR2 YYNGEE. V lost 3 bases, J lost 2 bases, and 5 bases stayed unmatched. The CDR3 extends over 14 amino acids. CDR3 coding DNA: TGTGCCAGCAGCGGAAGTACAGGGGCCTACGAGCAGTACTTC. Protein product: CASSGSTGAYEQYF.

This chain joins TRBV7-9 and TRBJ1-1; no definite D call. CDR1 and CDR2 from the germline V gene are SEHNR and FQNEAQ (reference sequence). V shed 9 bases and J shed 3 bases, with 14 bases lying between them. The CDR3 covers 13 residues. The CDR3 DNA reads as TGTGCCAGGTCCCCCCCGGAGGACACTGAAGCTTTCTTT. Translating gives CARSPPEDTEAFF.

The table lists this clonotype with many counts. The DNA of the CDR3 is TGCAGTGCTAGGTGGGCAGGTTTCGAGCAGTACTTC. It specifies CSARWAGFEQYF. This chain joins TRBV20-1 and TRBJ2-7, with D uncertain. The CDR3 totals 12 residues. CDR1 and CDR2 from the germline V gene are DFQATT and SNEGSKA (reference sequence). With 3 bases removed from V and 6 bases from J, the gap between germline ends came to 12 bases.

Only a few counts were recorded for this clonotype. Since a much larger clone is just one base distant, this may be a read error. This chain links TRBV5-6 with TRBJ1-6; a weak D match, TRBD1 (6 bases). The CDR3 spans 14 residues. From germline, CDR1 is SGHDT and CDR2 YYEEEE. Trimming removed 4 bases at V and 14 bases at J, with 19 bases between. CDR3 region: CASSLGANTLSLHF. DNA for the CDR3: TGTGCCAGCAGCCTGGGGGCGAATACCCTCTCCCTCCACTTT. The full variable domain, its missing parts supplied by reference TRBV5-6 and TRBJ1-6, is DAGVTQSPTHLIKTRGQQVTLRCSPKSGHDTVSWYQQALGQGPQFIFQYYEEEERQRGNFPDRFSGHQFPNYSSELNVNALLLGDSALYLCASSLGANTLSLHFGNGTRLTVT.

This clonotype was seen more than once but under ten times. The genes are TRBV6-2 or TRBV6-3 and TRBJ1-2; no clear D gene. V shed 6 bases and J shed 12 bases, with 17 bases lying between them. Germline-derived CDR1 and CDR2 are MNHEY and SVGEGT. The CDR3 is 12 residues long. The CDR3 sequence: CASSQRPRIHTF. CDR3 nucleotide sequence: TGTGCCAGCAGCCAGCGGCCCAGGATCCACACCTTC.

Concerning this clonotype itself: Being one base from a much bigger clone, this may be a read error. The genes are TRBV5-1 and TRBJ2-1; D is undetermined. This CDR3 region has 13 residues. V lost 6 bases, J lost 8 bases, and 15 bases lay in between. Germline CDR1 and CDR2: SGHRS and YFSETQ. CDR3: CASKPNHRDEQFF. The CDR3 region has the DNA TGCGCCAGCAAACCGAATCATAGGGATGAGCAGTTCTTC.

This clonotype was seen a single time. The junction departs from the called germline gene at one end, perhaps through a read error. In DNA, the CDR3 is TGCGCCAGCAGCTCTTCTCTAGCGGGGGGCGGCAATGAGCAGATCTTC. Residues: CASSSSLAGGGNEQIF. The chain uses TRBV5-1 and TRBJ2-1; 11 bases align to TRBD2. Per germline, CDR1 SGHRS and CDR2 YFSETQ. There are 16 residues in the CDR3.

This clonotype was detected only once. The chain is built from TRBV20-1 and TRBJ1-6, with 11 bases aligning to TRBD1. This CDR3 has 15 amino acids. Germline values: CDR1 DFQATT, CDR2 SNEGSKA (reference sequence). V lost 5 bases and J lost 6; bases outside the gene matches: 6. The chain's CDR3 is CSAVSGTGGNSPLHF. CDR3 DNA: TGCAGTGCTGTCTCCGGGACAGGGGGTAATTCACCCCTCCACTTT.

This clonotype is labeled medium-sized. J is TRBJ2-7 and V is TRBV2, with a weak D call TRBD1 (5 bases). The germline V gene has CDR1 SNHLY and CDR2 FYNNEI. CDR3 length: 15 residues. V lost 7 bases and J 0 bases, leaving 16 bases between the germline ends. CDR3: CASISWTLSSYEQYF. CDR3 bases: TGTGCCAGCATATCTTGGACACTTAGCTCCTACGAGCAGTACTTC.